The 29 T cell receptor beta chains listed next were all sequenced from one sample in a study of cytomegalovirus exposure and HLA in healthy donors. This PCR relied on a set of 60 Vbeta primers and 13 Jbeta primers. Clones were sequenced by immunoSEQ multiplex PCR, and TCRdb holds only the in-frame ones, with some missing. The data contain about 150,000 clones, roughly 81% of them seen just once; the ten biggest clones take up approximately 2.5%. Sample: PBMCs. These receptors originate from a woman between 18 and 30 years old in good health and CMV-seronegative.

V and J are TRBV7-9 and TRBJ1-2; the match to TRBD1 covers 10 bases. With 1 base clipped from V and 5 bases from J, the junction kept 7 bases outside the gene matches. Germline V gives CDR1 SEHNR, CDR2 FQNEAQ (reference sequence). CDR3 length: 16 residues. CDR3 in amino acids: CASSLESGQGQYGYTF. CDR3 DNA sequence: TGTGCCAGCAGCTTAGAGTCGGGACAGGGGCAGTATGGCTACACCTTC.

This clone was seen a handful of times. In nucleotides, the CDR3 is TGTGCCAGTAGTACAGGGGGCAGAGGGGCAGATACGCAGTATTTT. Protein: CASSTGGRGADTQYF. This chain links TRBV19 with TRBJ2-3; 8 bases fit TRBD1. This CDR3 comprises 15 residues. Losses at the gene ends were 4 bases for V and 4 bases for J; bases not matched to a gene: 7. Germline CDR1 LNHDA, CDR2 SQIVND (reference sequence).

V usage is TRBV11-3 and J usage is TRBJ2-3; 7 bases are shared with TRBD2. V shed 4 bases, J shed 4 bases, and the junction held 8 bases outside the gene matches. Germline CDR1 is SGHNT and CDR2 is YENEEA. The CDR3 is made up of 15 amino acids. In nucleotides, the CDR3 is TGTGCCAGCAGCTGGGGGGGACTCGCGGCAGATACGCAGTATTTT. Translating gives CASSWGGLAADTQYF.

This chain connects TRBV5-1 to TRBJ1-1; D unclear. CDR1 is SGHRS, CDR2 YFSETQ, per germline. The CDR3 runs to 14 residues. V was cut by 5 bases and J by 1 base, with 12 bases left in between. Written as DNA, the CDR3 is TGCGCCAGCAGAAGTCAGGTGTCGAACACTGAAGCTTTCTTT. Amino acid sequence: CASRSQVSNTEAFF.

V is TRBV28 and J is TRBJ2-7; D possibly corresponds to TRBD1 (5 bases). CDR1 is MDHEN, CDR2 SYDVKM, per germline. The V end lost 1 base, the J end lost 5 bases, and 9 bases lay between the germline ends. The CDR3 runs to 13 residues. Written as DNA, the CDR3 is TGTGCCAGCAGTTTATATAGCAGGGACGAGCAGTACTTC. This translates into CASSLYSRDEQYF.

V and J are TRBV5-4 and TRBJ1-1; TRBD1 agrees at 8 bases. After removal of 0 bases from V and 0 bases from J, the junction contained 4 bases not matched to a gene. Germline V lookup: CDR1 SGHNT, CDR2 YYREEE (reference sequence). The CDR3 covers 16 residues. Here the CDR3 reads CASSLAGQGLNTEAFF. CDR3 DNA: TGTGCCAGCAGCTTGGCCGGACAGGGCCTGAACACTGAAGCTTTCTTT.

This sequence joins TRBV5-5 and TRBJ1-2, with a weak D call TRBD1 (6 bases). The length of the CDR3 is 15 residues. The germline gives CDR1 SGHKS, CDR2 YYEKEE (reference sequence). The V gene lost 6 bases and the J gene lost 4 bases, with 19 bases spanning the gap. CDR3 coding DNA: TGTGCCAGCACCCCGGGAAGACAGGAGATCTATGGCTACACCTTC. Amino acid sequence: CASTPGRQEIYGYTF.

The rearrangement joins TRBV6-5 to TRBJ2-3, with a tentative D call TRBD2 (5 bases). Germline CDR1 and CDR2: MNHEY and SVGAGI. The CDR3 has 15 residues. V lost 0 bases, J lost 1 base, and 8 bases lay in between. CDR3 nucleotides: TGTGCCAGCAGTTACTCGGACGGGGGCACAGATACGCAGTATTTT. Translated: CASSYSDGGTDTQYF.

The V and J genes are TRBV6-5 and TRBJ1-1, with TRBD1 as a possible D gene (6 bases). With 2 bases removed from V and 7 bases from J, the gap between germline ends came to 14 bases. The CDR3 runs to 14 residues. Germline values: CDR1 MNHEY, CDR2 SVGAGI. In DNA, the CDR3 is TGTGCCAGCAGTTACCGGGGACACTTAAGTGAAGCTTTCTTT. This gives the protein CASSYRGHLSEAFF.

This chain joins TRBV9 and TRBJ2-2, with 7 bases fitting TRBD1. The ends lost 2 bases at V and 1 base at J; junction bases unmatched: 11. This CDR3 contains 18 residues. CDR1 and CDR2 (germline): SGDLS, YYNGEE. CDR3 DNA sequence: TGTGCCAGCAGCGTTAATCTAAGGGGGCCGGAGAACACCGGGGAGCTGTTTTTT. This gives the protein CASSVNLRGPENTGELFF.

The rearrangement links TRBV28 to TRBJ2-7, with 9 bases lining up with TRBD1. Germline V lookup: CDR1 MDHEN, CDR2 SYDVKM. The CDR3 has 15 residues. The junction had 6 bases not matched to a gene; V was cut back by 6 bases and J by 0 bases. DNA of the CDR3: TGTGCCAGCAGGCCCACGGGACAGGGCTCCTACGAGCAGTACTTC. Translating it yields CASRPTGQGSYEQYF.

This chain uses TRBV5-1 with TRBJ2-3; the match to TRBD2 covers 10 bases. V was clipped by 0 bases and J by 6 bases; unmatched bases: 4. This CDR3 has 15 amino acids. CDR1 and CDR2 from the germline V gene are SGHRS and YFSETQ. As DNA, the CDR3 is TGCGCCAGCAGCTTGGAGGGTAGCGGGGGGGATACGCAGTATTTT. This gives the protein CASSLEGSGGDTQYF.

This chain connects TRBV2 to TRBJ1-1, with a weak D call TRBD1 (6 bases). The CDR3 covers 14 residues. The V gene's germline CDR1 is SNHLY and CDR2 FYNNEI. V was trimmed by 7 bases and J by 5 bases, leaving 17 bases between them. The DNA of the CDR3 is TGTGCCAGCACTGACCAGGGGCGAAGGACTGAAGCTTTCTTT. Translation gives CASTDQGRRTEAFF.

The CDR3 spells CATSRGEGYGGYTF. For the CDR3, the DNA is TGTGCCACCAGCAGAGGGGAGGGGTATGGTGGCTACACCTTC. V is TRBV15 and J is TRBJ1-2, with D perhaps TRBD1 (5 bases). V was shortened by 1 base and J by 7 bases, with 13 bases between the two germline ends. CDR1 is LNHNV and CDR2 is YYDKDF in the germline V gene (reference sequence). The CDR3 extends over 14 amino acids.

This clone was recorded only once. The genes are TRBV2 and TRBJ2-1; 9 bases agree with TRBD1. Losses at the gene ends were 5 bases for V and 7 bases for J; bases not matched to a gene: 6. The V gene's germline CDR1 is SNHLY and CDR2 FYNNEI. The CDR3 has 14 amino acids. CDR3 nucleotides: TGTGCCAGCAGTTTGACAGGGGGGCGGAATGAGCAGTTCTTC. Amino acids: CASSLTGGRNEQFF.

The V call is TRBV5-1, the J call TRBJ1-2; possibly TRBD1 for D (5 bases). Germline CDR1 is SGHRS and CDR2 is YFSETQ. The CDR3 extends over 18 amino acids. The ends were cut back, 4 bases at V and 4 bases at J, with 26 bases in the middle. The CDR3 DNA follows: TGCGCCAGCAGCGGACTCTCCCGGGGGAGGGAAGGCGGCTATGGCTACACCTTC. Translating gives CASSGLSRGREGGYGYTF. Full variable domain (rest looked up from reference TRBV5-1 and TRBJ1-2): KAGVTQTPRYLIKTRGQQVTLSCSPISGHRSVSWYQQTPGQGLQFLFEYFSETQRNKGNFPGRFSGRQFSNSRSEMNVSTLELGDSALYLCASSGLSRGREGGYGYTFGSGTRLTVV.

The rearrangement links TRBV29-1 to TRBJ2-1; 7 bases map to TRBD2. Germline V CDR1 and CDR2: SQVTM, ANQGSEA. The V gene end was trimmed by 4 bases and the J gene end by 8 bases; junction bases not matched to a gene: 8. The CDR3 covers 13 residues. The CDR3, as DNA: TGCAGCGTTGTTCGGACTAGGGATCATGAGCAGTTCTTC. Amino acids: CSVVRTRDHEQFF.

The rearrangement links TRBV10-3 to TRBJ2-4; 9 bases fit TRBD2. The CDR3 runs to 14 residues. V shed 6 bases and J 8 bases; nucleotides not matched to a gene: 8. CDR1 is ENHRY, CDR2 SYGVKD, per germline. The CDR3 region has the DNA TGTGCCATCAGAGATAGCGGGAGTAACGACATTCAGTACTTC. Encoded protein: CAIRDSGSNDIQYF.

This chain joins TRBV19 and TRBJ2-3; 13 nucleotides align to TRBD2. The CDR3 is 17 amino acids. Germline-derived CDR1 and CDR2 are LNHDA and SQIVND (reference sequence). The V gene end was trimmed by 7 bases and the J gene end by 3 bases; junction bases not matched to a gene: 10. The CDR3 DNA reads TGTGCCAGTATGTCCACTAGCGGGAGGGCCTTAACAGATACGCAGTATTTT. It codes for CASMSTSGRALTDTQYF.

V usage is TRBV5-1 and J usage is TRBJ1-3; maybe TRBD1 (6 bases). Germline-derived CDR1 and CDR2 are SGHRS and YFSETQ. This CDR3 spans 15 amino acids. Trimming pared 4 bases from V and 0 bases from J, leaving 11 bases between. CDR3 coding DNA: TGCGCCAGCAGCGTGACAGGACCCTCTGGAAACACCATATATTTT. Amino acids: CASSVTGPSGNTIYF.

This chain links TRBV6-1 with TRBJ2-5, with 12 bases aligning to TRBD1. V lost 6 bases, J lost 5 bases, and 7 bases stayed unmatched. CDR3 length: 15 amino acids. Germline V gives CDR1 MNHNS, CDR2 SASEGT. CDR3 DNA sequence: TGTGCCAGCAGCCCAGGGACAGGGGGCTGGGAGACCCAGTACTTC. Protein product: CASSPGTGGWETQYF.

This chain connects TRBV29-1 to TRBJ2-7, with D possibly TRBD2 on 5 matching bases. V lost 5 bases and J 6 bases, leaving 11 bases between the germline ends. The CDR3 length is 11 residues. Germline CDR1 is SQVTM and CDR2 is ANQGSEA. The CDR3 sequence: CSVNGDSEQYF. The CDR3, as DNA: TGCAGCGTTAACGGGGATTCCGAGCAGTACTTC.

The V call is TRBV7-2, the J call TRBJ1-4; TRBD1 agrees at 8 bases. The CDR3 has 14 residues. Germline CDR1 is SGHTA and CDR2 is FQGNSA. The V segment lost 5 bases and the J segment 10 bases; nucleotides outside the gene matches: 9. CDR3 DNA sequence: TGTGCCAGCAGCATAGACAGGGGAGTGGGAAAACTGTTTTTT. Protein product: CASSIDRGVGKLFF.

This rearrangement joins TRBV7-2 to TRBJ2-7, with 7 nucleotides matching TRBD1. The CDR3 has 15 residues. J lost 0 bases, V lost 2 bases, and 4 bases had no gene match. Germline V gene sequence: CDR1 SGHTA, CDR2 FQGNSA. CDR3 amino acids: CASSLTWTGSYEQYF. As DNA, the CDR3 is TGTGCCAGCAGCTTAACATGGACAGGCTCCTACGAGCAGTACTTC.

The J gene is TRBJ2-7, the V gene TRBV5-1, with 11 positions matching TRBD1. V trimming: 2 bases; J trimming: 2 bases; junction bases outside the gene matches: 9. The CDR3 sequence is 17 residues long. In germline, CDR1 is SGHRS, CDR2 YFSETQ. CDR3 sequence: CASSLQPPGQGAYEQYF. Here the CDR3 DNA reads TGCGCCAGCAGCTTACAACCACCGGGACAGGGGGCCTACGAGCAGTACTTC. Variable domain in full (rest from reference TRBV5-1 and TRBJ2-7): KAGVTQTPRYLIKTRGQQVTLSCSPISGHRSVSWYQQTPGQGLQFLFEYFSETQRNKGNFPGRFSGRQFSNSRSEMNVSTLELGDSALYLCASSLQPPGQGAYEQYFGPGTRLTVT.

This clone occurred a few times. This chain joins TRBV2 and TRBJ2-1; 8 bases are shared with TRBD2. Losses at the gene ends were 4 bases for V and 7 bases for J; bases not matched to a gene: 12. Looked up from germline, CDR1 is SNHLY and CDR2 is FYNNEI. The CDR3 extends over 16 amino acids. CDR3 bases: TGTGCCAGCAGTGCCCCCCCGGGTAGCGGGGTTAATGAGCAGTTCTTC. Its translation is CASSAPPGSGVNEQFF.

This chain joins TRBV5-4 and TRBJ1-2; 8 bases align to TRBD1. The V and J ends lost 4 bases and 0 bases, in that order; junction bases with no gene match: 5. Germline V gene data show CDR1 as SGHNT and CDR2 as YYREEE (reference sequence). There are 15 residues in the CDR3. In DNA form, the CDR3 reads TGTGCCAGCAGCCCCGACAGGGGAGCTAACTATGGCTACACCTTC. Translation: CASSPDRGANYGYTF.

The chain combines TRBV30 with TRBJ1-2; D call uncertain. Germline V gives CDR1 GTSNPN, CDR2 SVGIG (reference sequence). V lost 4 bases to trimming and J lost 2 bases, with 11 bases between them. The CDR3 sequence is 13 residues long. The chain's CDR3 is CAWTDLKNYGYTF. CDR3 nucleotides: TGTGCCTGGACAGATCTCAAGAACTATGGCTACACCTTC.

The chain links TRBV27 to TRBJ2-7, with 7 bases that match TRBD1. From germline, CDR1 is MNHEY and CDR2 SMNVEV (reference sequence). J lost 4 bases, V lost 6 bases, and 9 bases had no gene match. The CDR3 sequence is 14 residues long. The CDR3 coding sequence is TGTGCCAGCAGGCCCGCACAGGGGAGATACGAGCAGTACTTC. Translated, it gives CASRPAQGRYEQYF.